This T cell receptor (beta chain) is from a study of persistence of HIV-infected CD4 T cells. The germline CDR1 and CDR2 sequences are SGHTA and FQGTGA. CDR3 length: 18 residues. Trimming took off 5 bases at V and 2 bases at J, with 22 bases between the two ends. As to this clone: Its antigen remains unknown.

This nonspecific control used anti-CD3/anti-CD28 bead stimulation of CD4+ T cells. Responding CD4+ T cells were sorted by upregulation of both CD40 ligand and CD69. Plasma HIV-1 RNA stayed below 50 copies/mL for at least 4 years. Stimulated PBMCs had first been depleted of CD8+ T cells. The immunoSEQ assay was version 4, run in survey mode. Libraries were prepared by immunoSEQ multiplex PCR; TCRdb keeps only in-frame clonotypes and omits some of them. The sample yields tens of thousands of clones, less than 90% seen once. Study-wide findings and caveats: Compared with CD3/CD28-stimulated cells, CMV- and Gag-responding cells showed lower TCRbeta richness.

The chain combines TRBV7-3 with TRBJ2-1; D is uncertain. This sample comprised CD4+ T cells sorted from PBMCs after roughly 18-hour stimulation, obtained from a patient who received antiretroviral therapy. The origin of this receptor is an adult woman with HIV who was CMV-seropositive. The CDR3 DNA reads as TGTGCCAGCAGCACGCAACCCTTAACCAGCGTGGCCTACAATGAGCAGTTCTTC. Residues: CASSTQPLTSVAYNEQFF.